This passage covers 20 T cell receptor beta chains from one sample sequenced in a study of T cell responses to AZD1222 COVID-19 vaccine. This table comes from immunoSEQ multiplex PCR, and its TCRdb copy is limited to in-frame clones, with some not included. The repertoire has about 140,000 clones, roughly 90% of them found once; the top ten carry 1.5% to 2%. The specimen was peripheral blood, collected 28 days after the second AZD1222 dose. These receptors all come from an adult who received the AZD1222 COVID-19 vaccine.

A few counts support this clone. The chain uses TRBV6-2 or TRBV6-3 and TRBJ2-1; 7 bases are shared with TRBD2. The CDR3 length is 18 residues. The V segment lost 2 bases and the J segment 0 bases; nucleotides outside the gene matches: 10. The germline CDR1 and CDR2 sequences are MNHEY and SVGEGT. CDR3 coding DNA: TGTGCCAGCAGTTACGGGGGAGGGGCCCTGAGCTCCTACAATGAGCAGTTCTTC. Translating gives CASSYGGGALSSYNEQFF.

The V call is TRBV27, the J call TRBJ1-1; D possibly corresponds to TRBD1 (5 bases). This CDR3 is built from 14 residues. Germline loops: CDR1 MNHEY, CDR2 SMNVEV (reference sequence). V lost 3 bases and J 4 bases, leaving 12 bases between the germline ends. In DNA, the CDR3 is TGTGCCAGCAGTTTTTTACTGGGGGGCACTGAAGCTTTCTTT. This encodes CASSFLLGGTEAFF.

The V gene is TRBV19, the J gene TRBJ1-1; D gene unclear. This CDR3 region has 12 residues. The V gene's germline CDR1 is LNHDA and CDR2 SQIVND (reference sequence). V was clipped by 4 bases and J by 5 bases, with 8 bases between them. CDR3 protein: CASSTSYTEAFF. In DNA, the CDR3 is TGTGCCAGTAGTACCTCGTATACTGAAGCTTTCTTT.

This rearrangement joins TRBV20-1 to TRBJ2-3; the match to TRBD2 covers 10 bases. The CDR3 contains 16 residues. V shed 3 bases and J 0 bases; nucleotides not matched to a gene: 6. The germline CDR1 and CDR2 sequences are DFQATT and SNEGSKA (reference sequence). The CDR3 sequence is CSASYTAGGSTDTQYF. Written as DNA, the CDR3 is TGCAGTGCTAGTTATACAGCGGGGGGGAGCACAGATACGCAGTATTTT.

The rearrangement uses TRBV9 and TRBJ1-6; D is uncertain. V was pared by 0 bases and J by 6 bases, with 10 bases between. The CDR3 is made up of 15 amino acids. Germline CDR1 SGDLS, CDR2 YYNGEE. CDR3 residues: CASSVEGSGNSPLHF. For the CDR3, the DNA is TGTGCCAGCAGCGTAGAGGGAAGCGGTAATTCACCCCTCCACTTT.

This sequence joins TRBV2 and TRBJ2-7; D may be TRBD1 or TRBD2 (5 bases each). V was trimmed by 6 bases and J by 1 base, leaving 10 bases between them. Germline lookup yields CDR1 SNHLY and CDR2 FYNNEI. This CDR3 is 13 amino acids long. CDR3 region: CASSPGASYEQYV. The CDR3 coding sequence is TGTGCCAGCAGCCCCGGGGCGTCCTACGAGCAGTACGTC.

V and J are TRBV5-4 and TRBJ1-1; 9 nucleotides align to TRBD1. V shed 4 bases, J shed 4 bases, and the junction held 8 bases outside the gene matches. The germline gives CDR1 SGHNT, CDR2 YYREEE (reference sequence). The CDR3 totals 15 residues. CDR3 sequence reads: CASSAGQGRSTEAFF. The CDR3 nucleotides are TGTGCCAGCAGCGCAGGACAGGGGCGAAGCACTGAAGCTTTCTTT.

The chain carries TRBV3-1 (or the pseudogene TRBV3-2) and TRBJ2-3; D may correspond to TRBD1 or TRBD2 (6 bases each). The CDR3 is 16 amino acids. Germline V gene sequence: CDR1 LGHDT, CDR2 YNNKEL (reference sequence). V was cut by 4 bases and J by 2 bases, with 16 bases left in between. CDR3 sequence: CASSPHRGPDTDTQYF. In DNA, the CDR3 is TGTGCCAGCAGCCCCCACCGGGGGCCGGACACAGATACGCAGTATTTT.

V usage is TRBV27 and J usage is TRBJ2-7; TRBD1 matches 8 bases. The CDR3 loop spans 18 amino acids. Per germline, CDR1 MNHEY and CDR2 SMNVEV (reference sequence). V was pared by 5 bases and J by 0 bases, with 15 bases of the junction left unmatched. CDR3 amino acids: CASSLRSAGTGISYEQYF. CDR3 sequence (DNA): TGTGCCAGCAGTCTACGGTCTGCCGGGACAGGAATCTCCTACGAGCAGTACTTC.

The gene calls are TRBV20-1 and TRBJ2-4; unclear D gene. V lost 3 bases, J lost 0 bases, and 12 bases lay in between. The length of the CDR3 is 15 residues. Looked up from germline, CDR1 is DFQATT and CDR2 is SNEGSKA (reference sequence). The CDR3 here is CSASSQNLAKNIQYF. CDR3 coding DNA: TGCAGTGCTAGTTCCCAAAACCTAGCCAAAAACATTCAGTACTTC.

The V and J genes are TRBV6-4 and TRBJ1-2; D remains unclear. CDR3 length: 13 residues. Trimming stripped 4 bases from V and 5 bases from J, with 11 bases between. Germline lookup yields CDR1 MRHNA and CDR2 SNTAGT. The CDR3 sequence: CASSAVNGYGYTF. The CDR3 nucleotides read TGTGCCAGCAGTGCTGTGAACGGGTATGGCTACACCTTC.

The chain couples TRBV19 to TRBJ2-3; 10 bases line up with TRBD1. Trimming removed 5 bases from V and 4 bases from J; junction bases left unmatched: 15. Germline values: CDR1 LNHDA, CDR2 SQIVND (reference sequence). CDR3 length equals 18 residues. CDR3 bases: TGTGCCAGTAGTGACCTATATGGCGGGACAGGGGAAGCAGATACGCAGTATTTT. Translating it yields CASSDLYGGTGEADTQYF.

The sample holds a few counts of this clone. The chain has TRBV19 and TRBJ1-1; D unclear. CDR1 LNHDA and CDR2 SQIVND come from the germline V gene (reference sequence). V dropped 5 bases and J dropped 1 base, with 5 bases sitting between them. This CDR3 is 12 amino acids long. CDR3 amino acids: CASSYANTEAFF. As DNA, the CDR3 is TGTGCCAGTAGTTACGCGAACACTGAAGCTTTCTTT. Full variable domain (remainder filled in from reference TRBV19 and TRBJ1-1): DGGITQSPKYLFRKEGQNVTLSCEQNLNHDAMYWYRQDPGQGLRLIYYSQIVNDFQKGDIAEGYSVSREKKESFPLTVTSAQKNPTAFYLCASSYANTEAFFGQGTRLTVV.

The CDR3 DNA reads as TGTGCCAGCAGCTTCGGCTCTGGAAACACCATATATTTT. It translates to CASSFGSGNTIYF. This chain uses TRBV5-4 with TRBJ1-3; D is unresolved. This CDR3 is built from 13 residues. Germline CDR1 reads SGHNT; CDR2 reads YYREEE (reference sequence). Trimming cost V 2 bases and J 0 bases, with 3 bases left between them.

The genes are TRBV11-3 and TRBJ2-2; D call uncertain. In germline, CDR1 is SGHNT, CDR2 YENEEA. The CDR3 runs 15 residues. The V end lost 1 base, the J end lost 0 bases, and 6 bases lay between the germline ends. CDR3 region: CASSLVPSNTGELFF. In DNA, the CDR3 is TGTGCCAGCAGCTTAGTGCCATCGAACACCGGGGAGCTGTTTTTT.

The chain is built from TRBV5-4 and TRBJ1-1; 7 nucleotides agree with TRBD1. This CDR3 is built from 15 residues. The germline V gene has CDR1 SGHNT and CDR2 YYREEE (reference sequence). V shed 3 bases, J shed 5 bases, and the junction held 10 bases outside the gene matches. CDR3 residues: CASSSYKTGWTEAFF. As DNA, the CDR3 is TGTGCCAGCAGCTCTTACAAGACAGGGTGGACTGAAGCTTTCTTT.

The CDR3, as DNA: TGCGCCAGCAGTGAGTCGACGGGAGATACGCAGTATTTT. This translates into CASSESTGDTQYF. The chain carries TRBV10-2 and TRBJ2-3, with D uncertain. Germline V gene lookup returns CDR1 WSHSY and CDR2 SAAADI. The CDR3 has 13 amino acids. Between the trimmed V and J ends, which lost 0 bases and 5 bases, there was a span of 6 bases.

V gene TRBV11-3 combines with J gene TRBJ2-5; possibly TRBD1 for D (5 bases). The CDR3 length is 13 residues. V lost 5 bases and J lost 5, with 12 bases in between. Germline-derived CDR1 and CDR2 are SGHNT and YENEEA. The CDR3 here is CASSTRDGETQYF. The CDR3, as DNA: TGTGCCAGCAGCACCAGGGATGGGGAGACCCAGTACTTC.

The chain couples TRBV6-6 to TRBJ1-3; tentatively, D is TRBD1 (5 bases). The V and J ends lost 6 bases and 8 bases respectively, with 35 bases between them. The CDR3 contains 20 residues. Germline V CDR1 and CDR2: MNHNY, SVGAGI (reference sequence). The CDR3 sequence is CASSREVSGGSRLRRDTIYF. The CDR3 coding sequence is TGTGCCAGCAGCCGAGAAGTTAGTGGGGGTAGCAGGCTAAGGAGGGACACCATATATTTT.

This clone has a handful of counts. The chain combines TRBV6-2 or TRBV6-3 with TRBJ1-1, with D possibly being TRBD1 (6 bases). Trimming pared 2 bases from V and 0 bases from J, leaving 16 bases between. Germline CDR1 and CDR2: MNHEY and SVGEGT. The CDR3 is 17 amino acids. The CDR3 protein is CASSYPAGQGLNTEAFF. The CDR3 bases are TGTGCCAGCAGTTACCCCGCAGGGCAGGGGCTGAACACTGAAGCTTTCTTT.